Given below is one T cell receptor beta chain in context. An end of the junction differs from the germline gene, which may be a read error. The data belong to a study of T cell changes during pregnancy in multiple sclerosis. CDR3 length equals 17 residues. Germline lookup yields CDR1 SSHAT and CDR2 FNYEAQ (reference sequence). The protocol was immunoSEQ multiplex PCR, while the TCRdb copy is restricted to in-frame clones and leaves out a portion. The sample consists of some 87,000 clones, approximately 92% of them appearing once. The chain has TRBV7-7 and TRBJ2-2; D is possibly TRBD2 (6 bases). This TCR was recovered from a female donor with multiple sclerosis, enrolled in a pregnancy study. Here the sequenced sample was peripheral blood, taken in the first trimester of pregnancy. CDR3 region: CASSLVSAGTNTGELFF. CDR3 DNA: TGTGCTAGCAGCTTAGTTAGCGCGGGAACGAACACCGGGGAGCTGTTTTTT.